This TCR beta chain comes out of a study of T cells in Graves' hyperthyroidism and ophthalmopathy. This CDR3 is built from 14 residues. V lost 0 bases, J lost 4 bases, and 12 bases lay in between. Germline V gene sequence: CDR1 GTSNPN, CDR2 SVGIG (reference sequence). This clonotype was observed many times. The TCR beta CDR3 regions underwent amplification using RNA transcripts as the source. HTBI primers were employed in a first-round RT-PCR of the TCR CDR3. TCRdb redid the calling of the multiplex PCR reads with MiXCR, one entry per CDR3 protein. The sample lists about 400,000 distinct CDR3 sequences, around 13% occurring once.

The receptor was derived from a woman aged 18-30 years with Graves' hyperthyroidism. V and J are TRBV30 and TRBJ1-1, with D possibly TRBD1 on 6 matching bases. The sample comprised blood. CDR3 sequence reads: CAWSVEGRGTEAFF. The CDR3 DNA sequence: TGTGCCTGGAGTGTAGAGGGCAGGGGCACTGAAGCTTTCTTT.